The table lists the clone carrying this TCR beta chain with a count of one. Its cognate antigen is unknown. Germline V gene lookup returns CDR1 SGHDN and CDR2 FVKESK. CDR3 length: 17 residues. V shed 4 bases, J shed 9 bases, and the junction held 11 bases outside the gene matches. The table came from immunoSEQ multiplex PCR; TCRdb's copy has only in-frame clones and leaves some out. Seen here are approximately 31,000 clones, roughly 84% observed once, and the top ten hold 14%. The data are from a study of lymphopenia after photon versus proton radiotherapy. General observations from the study: After the lymphocyte nadir, photon-treated repertoires showed oligoclonal expansion, especially of CD8+ Temra cells. Only patients who died were analyzed for survival; proton advantage is unproven. Larger post-nadir TCR diversity loss correlated inversely with survival in deceased patients. Relative stability marked proton patients; photon patients lost diversity and naive cells.

This chain joins TRBV14 and TRBJ2-1; 14 nucleotides match TRBD2. The sequencing here drew on peripheral blood, taken from a patient treated with proton-based radiotherapy. The origin of this receptor is a woman aged 70-85 years with pancreatic cancer. The CDR3 here is CASSLRLAGGPGGEQFF. The CDR3 DNA reads TGTGCCAGCAGCCTTCGACTAGCGGGAGGGCCGGGCGGTGAGCAGTTCTTC.